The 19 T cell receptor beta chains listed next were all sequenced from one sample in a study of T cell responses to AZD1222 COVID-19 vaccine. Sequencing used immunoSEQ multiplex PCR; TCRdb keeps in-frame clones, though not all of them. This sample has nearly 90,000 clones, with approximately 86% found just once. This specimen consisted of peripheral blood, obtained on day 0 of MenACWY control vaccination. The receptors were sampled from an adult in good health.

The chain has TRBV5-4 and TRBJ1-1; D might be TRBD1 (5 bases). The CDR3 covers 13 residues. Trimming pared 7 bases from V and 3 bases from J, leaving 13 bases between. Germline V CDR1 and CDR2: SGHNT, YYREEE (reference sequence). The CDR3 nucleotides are TGTGCCAGCCGCCGGCAGGGAGACACTGAAGCTTTCTTT. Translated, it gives CASRRQGDTEAFF.

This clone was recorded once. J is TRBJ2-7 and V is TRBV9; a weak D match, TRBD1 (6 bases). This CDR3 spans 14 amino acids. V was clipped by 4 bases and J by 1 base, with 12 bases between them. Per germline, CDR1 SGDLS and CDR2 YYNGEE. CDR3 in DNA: TGTGCCAGCAGCCCCGGGACAACTTCCTACGAGCAGTACTTC. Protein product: CASSPGTTSYEQYF.

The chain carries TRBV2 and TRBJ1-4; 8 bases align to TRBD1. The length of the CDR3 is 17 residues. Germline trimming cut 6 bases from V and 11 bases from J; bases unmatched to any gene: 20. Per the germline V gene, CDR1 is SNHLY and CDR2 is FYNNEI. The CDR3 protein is CASRATTGTGSFGKLFF. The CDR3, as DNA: TGTGCCAGCAGGGCCACTACCGGGACAGGTTCGTTTGGGAAACTGTTTTTT.

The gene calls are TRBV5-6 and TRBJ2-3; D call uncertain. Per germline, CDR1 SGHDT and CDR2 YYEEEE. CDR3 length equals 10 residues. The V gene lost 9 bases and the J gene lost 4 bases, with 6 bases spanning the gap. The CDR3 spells CAKPPDTQYF. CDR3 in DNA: TGTGCCAAGCCGCCAGATACGCAGTATTTT.

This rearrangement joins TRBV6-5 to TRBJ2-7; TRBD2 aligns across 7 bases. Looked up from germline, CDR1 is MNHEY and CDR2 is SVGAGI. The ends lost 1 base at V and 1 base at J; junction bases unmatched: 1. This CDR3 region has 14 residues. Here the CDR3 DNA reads TGTGCCAGCAGTTACTGGGGGGGATCCTACGAGCAGTACTTC. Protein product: CASSYWGGSYEQYF.

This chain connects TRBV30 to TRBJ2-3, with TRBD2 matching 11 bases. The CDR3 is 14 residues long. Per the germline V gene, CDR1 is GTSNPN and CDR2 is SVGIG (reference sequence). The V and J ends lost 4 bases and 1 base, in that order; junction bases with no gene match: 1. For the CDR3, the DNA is TGTGCCTGGAAGACTAGCGGGGGCACAGATACGCAGTATTTT. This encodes CAWKTSGGTDTQYF.

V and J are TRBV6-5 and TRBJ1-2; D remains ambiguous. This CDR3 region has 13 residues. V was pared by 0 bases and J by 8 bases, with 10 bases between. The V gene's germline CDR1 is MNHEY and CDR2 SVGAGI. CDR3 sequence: CASSYSGMGGYTF. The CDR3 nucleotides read TGTGCCAGCAGTTACTCAGGGATGGGGGGCTACACCTTC.

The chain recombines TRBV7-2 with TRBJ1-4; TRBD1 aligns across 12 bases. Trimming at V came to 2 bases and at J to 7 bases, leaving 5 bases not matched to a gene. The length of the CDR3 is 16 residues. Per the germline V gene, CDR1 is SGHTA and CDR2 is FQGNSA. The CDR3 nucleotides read TGTGCCAGCAGCTTATTAGGGACAGGGGGCGGTGAAAAACTGTTTTTT. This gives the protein CASSLLGTGGGEKLFF. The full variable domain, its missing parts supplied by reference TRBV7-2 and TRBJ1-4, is GAGVSQSPSNKVTEKGKDVELRCDPISGHTALYWYRQSLGQGLEFLIYFQGNSAPDKSGLPSDRFSAERTGGSVSTLTIQRTQQEDSAVYLCASSLLGTGGGEKLFFGSGTQLSVL.

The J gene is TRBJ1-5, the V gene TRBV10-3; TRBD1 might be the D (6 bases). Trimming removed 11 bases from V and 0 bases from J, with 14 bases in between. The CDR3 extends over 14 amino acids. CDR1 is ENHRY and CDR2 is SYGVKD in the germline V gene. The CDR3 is CASRLDSSNQPQHF. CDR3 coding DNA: TGTGCCTCCAGATTGGACAGTAGCAATCAGCCCCAGCATTTT.

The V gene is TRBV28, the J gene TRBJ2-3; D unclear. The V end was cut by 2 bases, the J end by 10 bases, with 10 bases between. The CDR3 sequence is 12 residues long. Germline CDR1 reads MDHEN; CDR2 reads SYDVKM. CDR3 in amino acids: CASSLVDLPQYF. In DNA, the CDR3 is TGTGCCAGCAGTTTAGTAGATCTGCCGCAGTATTTT.

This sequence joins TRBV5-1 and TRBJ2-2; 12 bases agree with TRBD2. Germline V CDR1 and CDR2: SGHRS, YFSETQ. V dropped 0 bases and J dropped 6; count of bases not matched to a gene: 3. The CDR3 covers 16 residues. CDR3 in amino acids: CASSLAPSGGAGELFF. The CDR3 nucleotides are TGCGCCAGCAGCTTGGCCCCTAGCGGGGGGGCCGGGGAGCTGTTTTTT. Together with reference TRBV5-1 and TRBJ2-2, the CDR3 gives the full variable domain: KAGVTQTPRYLIKTRGQQVTLSCSPISGHRSVSWYQQTPGQGLQFLFEYFSETQRNKGNFPGRFSGRQFSNSRSEMNVSTLELGDSALYLCASSLAPSGGAGELFFGEGSRLTVL.

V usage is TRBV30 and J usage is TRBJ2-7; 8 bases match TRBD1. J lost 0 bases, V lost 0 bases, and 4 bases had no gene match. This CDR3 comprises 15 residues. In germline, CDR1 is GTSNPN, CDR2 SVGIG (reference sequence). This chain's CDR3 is CAWSVGDRTSYEQYF. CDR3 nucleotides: TGTGCCTGGAGTGTAGGGGACAGGACCTCCTACGAGCAGTACTTC.

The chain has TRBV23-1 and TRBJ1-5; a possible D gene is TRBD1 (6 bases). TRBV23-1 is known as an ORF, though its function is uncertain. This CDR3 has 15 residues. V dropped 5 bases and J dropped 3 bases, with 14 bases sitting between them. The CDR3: CASSNSRGSNQPQHF. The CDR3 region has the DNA TGCGCCAGCAGTAACTCCAGGGGTTCCAATCAGCCCCAGCATTTT.

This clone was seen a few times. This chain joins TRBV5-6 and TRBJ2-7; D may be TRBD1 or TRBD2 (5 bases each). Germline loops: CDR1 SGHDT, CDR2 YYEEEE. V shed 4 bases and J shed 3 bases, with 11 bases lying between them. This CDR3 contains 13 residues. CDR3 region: CASSTGTIYEQYF. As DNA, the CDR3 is TGTGCCAGCAGCACCGGGACGATCTACGAGCAGTACTTC.

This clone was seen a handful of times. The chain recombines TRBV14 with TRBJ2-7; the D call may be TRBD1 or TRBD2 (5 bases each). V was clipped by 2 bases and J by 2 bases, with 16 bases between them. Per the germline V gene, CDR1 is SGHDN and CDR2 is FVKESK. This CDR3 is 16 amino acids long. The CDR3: CASSQRGGLGPYEQYF. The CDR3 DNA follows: TGTGCCAGCAGCCAAAGGGGTGGACTGGGACCCTACGAGCAGTACTTC.

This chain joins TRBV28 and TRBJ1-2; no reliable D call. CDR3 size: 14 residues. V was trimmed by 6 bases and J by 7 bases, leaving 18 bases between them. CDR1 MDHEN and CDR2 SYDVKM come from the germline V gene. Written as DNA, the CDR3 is TGTGCCAGCAGGGGAGAACAAAAAGAAGGTGGCTACACCTTC. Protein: CASRGEQKEGGYTF.

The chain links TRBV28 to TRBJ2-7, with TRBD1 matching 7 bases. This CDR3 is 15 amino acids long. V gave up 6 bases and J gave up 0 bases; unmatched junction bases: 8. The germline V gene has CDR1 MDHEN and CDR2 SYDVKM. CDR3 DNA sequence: TGTGCCAGCAGGCGTCGACAGGGCAACTCCTACGAGCAGTACTTC. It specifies CASRRRQGNSYEQYF.

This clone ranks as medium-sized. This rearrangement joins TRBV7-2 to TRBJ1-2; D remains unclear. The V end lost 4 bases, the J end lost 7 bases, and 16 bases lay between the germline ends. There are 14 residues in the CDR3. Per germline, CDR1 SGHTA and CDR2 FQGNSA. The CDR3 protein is CASSSPDGRTGYTF. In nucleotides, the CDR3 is TGTGCCAGCAGCTCCCCGGACGGACGTACTGGCTACACCTTC.

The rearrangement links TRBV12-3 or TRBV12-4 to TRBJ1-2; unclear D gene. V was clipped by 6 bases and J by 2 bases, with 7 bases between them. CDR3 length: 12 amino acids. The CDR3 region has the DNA TGTGCCAGCAGCATTGAGAACTATGGCTACACCTTC. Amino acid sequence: CASSIENYGYTF.